This entry concerns a single T cell receptor beta chain. Its antigen remains unidentified. The sample is drawn from a study of T cell clonotyping in hematopoietic cell transplantation. Notes on the study in general: CD4 and CD8 repertoire contributions could not be separated without sorting. Recipient TCR diversity dropped after transplant; expanded clonotypes rose from day 30 to 180.

Data came from immunoSEQ multiplex PCR; TCRdb stores just in-frame clones and leaves some out. This sample carries tens of thousands of clones, 95% of them seen once, and the ten largest clones take about 1%. The CDR3 has 14 residues. The germline V and J ends were trimmed by 4 bases and 6 bases, with 15 bases remaining between them. The germline gives CDR1 MNHEY, CDR2 SMNVEV (reference sequence). Input material: peripheral blood mononuclear cells. This sequence was found in a man younger than 40 in good health. Some clones in this sample may be carry-over from other donors' samples. This chain connects TRBV27 to TRBJ1-1; D is possibly TRBD1 (5 bases). In DNA, the CDR3 is TGTGCCAGCAGTTCCCGCCAGGGTAGGGCTGAAGCTTTCTTT. The encoded protein is CASSSRQGRAEAFF.